These 23 T cell receptor beta chains were sequenced from one sample in a study of blood T cell repertoires in COVID-19. The protocol was immunoSEQ multiplex PCR, while the TCRdb copy is restricted to in-frame clones and leaves out a portion. Found here are a few hundred thousand clones, roughly nine tenths of them singletons; the top ten hold around 1.1%. Sequenced sample: PBMCs or T cells enriched from blood (not recorded which). All receptors derive from a man aged 30-40 years who had recovered from COVID-19.

The chain recombines TRBV9 with TRBJ1-3; D remains ambiguous. V lost 3 bases to trimming and J lost 0 bases, with 7 bases between them. CDR1 is SGDLS and CDR2 is YYNGEE in the germline V gene. There are 14 residues in the CDR3. The CDR3 loop reads CASSAKSSGNTIYF. CDR3 sequence (DNA): TGTGCCAGCAGCGCTAAGAGCTCTGGAAACACCATATATTTT.

J is TRBJ2-3 and V is TRBV12-5; 8 bases line up with TRBD1. The CDR3 consists of 15 residues. Germline loops: CDR1 LGHNT, CDR2 FRNRAP. Trimming removed 4 bases from V and 4 bases from J; junction bases left unmatched: 7. The CDR3 spells CASGWTGKIADTQYF. The CDR3 DNA is TGTGCTAGTGGTTGGACAGGGAAGATCGCAGATACGCAGTATTTT.

The CDR3 sequence: CASSQDQRRGQAFF. As DNA, the CDR3 is TGTGCCAGCAGCCAAGATCAAAGGAGGGGACAAGCTTTCTTT. The chain has TRBV3-1 (or the pseudogene TRBV3-2) and TRBJ1-1; a possible D gene is TRBD1 (5 bases). The germline gives CDR1 LGHDT, CDR2 YNNKEL (reference sequence). Trimming removed 0 bases at V and 9 bases at J, with 14 bases between. This CDR3 spans 14 amino acids.

This chain links TRBV27 with TRBJ2-1; 9 nucleotides align to TRBD2. The CDR3 extends over 17 amino acids. CDR1 is MNHEY, CDR2 SMNVEV, per germline (reference sequence). The J segment lost 9 bases and the V segment lost 4 bases, leaving 16 bases of the junction unmatched. The CDR3 protein is CASSWMPETLAGFEQFF. In DNA, the CDR3 is TGTGCCAGCAGTTGGATGCCAGAGACGCTAGCGGGATTTGAGCAGTTCTTC.

For the CDR3, the DNA is TGTGCCAGCGGAGACACCGGGGAGCTGTTTTTT. This translates into CASGDTGELFF. This rearrangement joins TRBV27 to TRBJ2-2; D remains ambiguous. V was cut by 8 bases and J by 3 bases, with 4 bases left in between. Germline CDR1 is MNHEY and CDR2 is SMNVEV (reference sequence). CDR3 length: 11 amino acids.

This rearrangement joins TRBV10-3 to TRBJ2-7; 8 nucleotides align to TRBD2. Trimming took 4 bases from V and 5 from J; bases not matched to a gene: 10. This CDR3 region has 15 residues. The germline gives CDR1 ENHRY, CDR2 SYGVKD. Here the CDR3 DNA reads TGTGCCATCAGTGGGAGGGGTAGCGGGAAAAACGAGCAGTACTTC. Its protein product is CAISGRGSGKNEQYF.

This clone showed up just once. The chain joins TRBV18 to TRBJ2-7; TRBD1 agrees at 11 bases. The ends lost 3 bases at V and 5 bases at J; junction bases unmatched: 9. Germline CDR1 reads KGHSH; CDR2 reads LQKENI. This CDR3 region has 16 residues. The chain's CDR3 is CASSPAGQGASNEQYF. For the CDR3, the DNA is TGTGCCAGCTCACCGGCAGGACAGGGGGCGTCTAACGAGCAGTACTTC.

The rearrangement uses TRBV7-9 and TRBJ2-1; 7 bases match TRBD2. V shed 1 base and J 6 bases; nucleotides not matched to a gene: 12. The CDR3 sequence is 17 residues long. Germline CDR1 SEHNR, CDR2 FQNEAQ (reference sequence). The DNA of the CDR3 is TGTGCCAGCAGCTTAGTTCCAGGGAAAGCGGGGTCCAATGAGCAGTTCTTC. Amino acid sequence: CASSLVPGKAGSNEQFF.

This clone showed up just a few times. The genes are TRBV12-3 or TRBV12-4 and TRBJ1-3; D is perhaps TRBD1 (6 bases). Trimming removed 7 bases at V and 9 bases at J, with 16 bases between. This CDR3 spans 13 amino acids. The CDR3 DNA reads TGTGCCAGCAAAACAGGGTCGGGCGGCACCATATATTTT. Translated: CASKTGSGGTIYF.

This sequence joins TRBV5-1 and TRBJ2-1, with 15 nucleotides matching TRBD2. The CDR3 has 16 amino acids. Trimming cost V 4 bases and J 7 bases; bases outside gene matches: 6. Germline values: CDR1 SGHRS, CDR2 YFSETQ. The CDR3 bases are TGCGCCAGCAGCATCACAGGACTAGCGGGAGGGAATGAGCAGTTCTTC. Translation: CASSITGLAGGNEQFF.

Here the CDR3 reads CASRLQGPAFF. CDR3 DNA: TGTGCCAGCAGGCTACAGGGGCCGGCTTTCTTT. The V gene is TRBV12-3 or TRBV12-4, the J gene TRBJ1-1, with 7 bases fitting TRBD1. V lost 6 bases, J lost 11 bases, and 6 bases stayed unmatched. CDR3 length: 11 amino acids.

The rearrangement uses TRBV29-1 and TRBJ2-7, with D possibly TRBD1 on 6 matching bases. CDR3 length: 13 residues. CDR1 and CDR2 (germline): SQVTM, ANQGSEA. V was shortened by 7 bases and J by 4 bases, with 17 bases between the two germline ends. The CDR3 protein is CSATDSFWYEQYF. As DNA, the CDR3 is TGCAGCGCCACGGACAGTTTTTGGTACGAGCAGTACTTC.

The V gene is TRBV4-1, the J gene TRBJ2-5, with 10 bases aligning to TRBD1. Per germline, CDR1 MGHRA and CDR2 YSYEKL. The CDR3 is 12 residues long. The ends lost 11 bases at V and 5 bases at J; junction bases unmatched: 5. Here the CDR3 DNA reads TGCGCCGGTCGGGACAGGGGCGAGACCCAGTACTTC. Its translation: CAGRDRGETQYF.

V gene TRBV7-9 combines with J gene TRBJ2-4; D might be TRBD2 (6 bases). The CDR3 contains 16 residues. The V end was cut by 1 base, the J end by 4 bases, with 14 bases between. Germline CDR1 is SEHNR and CDR2 is FQNEAQ (reference sequence). CDR3 in amino acids: CASSLDSLALKNIQYF. Written as DNA, the CDR3 is TGTGCCAGCAGCTTAGATTCTCTAGCGTTGAAAAACATTCAGTACTTC.

The chain couples TRBV18 to TRBJ2-2; 7 bases are a match to TRBD2. This CDR3 has 17 residues. In germline, CDR1 is KGHSH, CDR2 LQKENI. With 1 base clipped from V and 0 bases from J, the junction kept 5 bases outside the gene matches. The CDR3 region has the DNA TGTGCCAGCTCACCACGGCCTAGCGGAACGAACACCGGGGAGCTGTTTTTT. It encodes CASSPRPSGTNTGELFF.

This clone is a singleton in its sample. The rearrangement uses TRBV7-3 and TRBJ2-1; 7 bases map to TRBD1. Losses at the gene ends were 3 bases for V and 3 bases for J; bases not matched to a gene: 11. Germline values: CDR1 SGHTA, CDR2 FQGTGA. CDR3 length: 17 residues. CDR3 sequence reads: CASSFSGFDRDYNEQFF. In DNA form, the CDR3 reads TGTGCCAGCAGCTTCAGTGGGTTTGACAGGGACTACAATGAGCAGTTCTTC.

The chain uses TRBV12-2 and TRBJ2-1; the table's D call, TRBD2, was not checked against the DNA. TRBV12-2 is given as a pseudogene. CDR3 length equals 11 residues. The CDR3 DNA follows: TGTGCAAGTCGCTTACTGCGTGAGCAGTTCTTC. It translates to CASRLLREQFF.

The rearrangement joins TRBV18 to TRBJ1-4; maybe TRBD1 (6 bases). Germline-derived CDR1 and CDR2 are KGHSH and LQKENI. The CDR3 length is 15 residues. Trimming took off 2 bases at V and 4 bases at J, with 11 bases between the two ends. As DNA, the CDR3 is TGTGCCAGCTCACCAGCCACAGGGAGTAATGAAAAACTGTTTTTT. Its translation: CASSPATGSNEKLFF.

The chain links TRBV2 to TRBJ2-5; a possible D gene is TRBD2 (6 bases). The germline V gene has CDR1 SNHLY and CDR2 FYNNEI. Trimming cost V 6 bases and J 2 bases, with 13 bases left between them. This CDR3 has 14 residues. CDR3 in DNA: TGTGCCAGCAGCCAACGGGGACTTCAAGAGACCCAGTACTTC. Protein: CASSQRGLQETQYF. Supplemented by reference TRBV2 and TRBJ2-5, the full variable domain reads EPEVTQTPSHQVTQMGQEVILRCVPISNHLYFYWYRQILGQKVEFLVSFYNNEISEKSEIFDDQFSVERPDGSNFTLKIRSTKLEDSAMYFCASSQRGLQETQYFGPGTRLLVL.

The gene calls are TRBV28 and TRBJ2-5, with D tentatively TRBD1 (6 bases). The germline V gene encodes CDR1 MDHEN and CDR2 SYDVKM. V lost 9 bases and J lost 2, with 19 bases in between. The CDR3 extends over 15 amino acids. The DNA of the CDR3 is TGTGCCAGTAACATGTGGGGCCAGGGGCAAGAGACCCAGTACTTC. Translated: CASNMWGQGQETQYF.

The chain links TRBV7-9 to TRBJ2-3, with 8 positions matching TRBD1. The CDR3 is 13 residues long. Germline CDR1 is SEHNR and CDR2 is FQNEAQ (reference sequence). J gave up 4 bases and V 6 bases, and 3 bases lay outside the gene matches. CDR3 sequence (DNA): TGTGCCAGCAGTCTGACAGGGGCAGATACGCAGTATTTT. It encodes CASSLTGADTQYF. Using reference TRBV7-9 and TRBJ2-3 for the parts outside the CDR3, the full variable domain is DTGVSQNPRHKITKRGQNVTFRCDPISEHNRLYWYRQTLGQGPEFLTYFQNEAQLEKSRLLSDRFSAERPKGSFSTLEIQRTEQGDSAMYLCASSLTGADTQYFGPGTRLTVL.

The chain employs TRBV3-1 (or the pseudogene TRBV3-2) and TRBJ1-6; D is ambiguous. CDR1 is LGHDT, CDR2 YNNKEL, per germline (reference sequence). Trimming pared 1 base from V and 9 bases from J, leaving 7 bases between. This CDR3 region has 13 residues. CDR3 region: CASSQGPFSPLHF. CDR3 nucleotide sequence: TGTGCCAGCAGCCAAGGTCCATTTTCACCCCTCCACTTT.

The chain has TRBV5-8 and TRBJ1-1; 7 positions agree with TRBD1. The germline V gene encodes CDR1 SGHTS and CDR2 YDEGEE. The CDR3 is 17 amino acids. J gave up 1 base and V 2 bases, and 11 bases lay outside the gene matches. CDR3 protein: CASSLYQGVEWNTEAFF. CDR3 in DNA: TGTGCCAGCAGCTTATATCAGGGGGTAGAGTGGAACACTGAAGCTTTCTTT.